The sequence of this T cell receptor beta chain was determined in a study of T cell responses to AZD1222 COVID-19 vaccine. For the study at large: Pooled together were second doses at about 4 or about 12 weeks. General study results and limits: Of the AZD1222 recipients, only 5 to 7 were seropositive at baseline.

Produced via immunoSEQ multiplex PCR; TCRdb's table is partial and in-frame only. There are 90,000 to 150,000 clones in the sample; about 90% occur only once, and roughly 8.4% lies in the top ten. The germline gives CDR1 MNHEY, CDR2 SMNVEV (reference sequence). V lost 6 bases, J lost 3 bases, and 15 bases lay in between. The CDR3 contains 14 residues. Details on this clone: Its antigen is unidentified.

The clonotype was recovered from an adult in good health. The material sequenced was peripheral blood, taken on day 0 of AZD1222 vaccination. The chain has TRBV27 and TRBJ2-7, with D possibly being TRBD2 (5 bases). The CDR3 spells CASSSPGGLYEQYF. The CDR3 nucleotides read TGTGCCAGCAGCTCACCCGGAGGCCTCTACGAGCAGTACTTC.